Sequencing of this T cell receptor (beta chain) was carried out in a study of T cells expressing NK-cell markers. Following a re-call of the 5' RACE reads, TCRdb has one entry per CDR3 protein and lacks DNA. This table holds about 150,000 distinct CDR3 sequences. CDR3 length equals 16 residues. Germline V gene lookup returns CDR1 DFQATT and CDR2 SNEGSKA (reference sequence). The genes are TRBV20-1 and TRBJ2-5; TCRdb's D gene call, TRBD2, goes unchecked for lack of DNA. The TCR was taken from a man between 18 and 69 years old in good health. The sequenced sample was blood T cells: a sorted CD56 or NKG2C T cell subset, CD4+ or CD8+ T cells, or bulk PBMC T cells (not recorded which). Here the CDR3 reads CSKKGTSGGPLETQYF.